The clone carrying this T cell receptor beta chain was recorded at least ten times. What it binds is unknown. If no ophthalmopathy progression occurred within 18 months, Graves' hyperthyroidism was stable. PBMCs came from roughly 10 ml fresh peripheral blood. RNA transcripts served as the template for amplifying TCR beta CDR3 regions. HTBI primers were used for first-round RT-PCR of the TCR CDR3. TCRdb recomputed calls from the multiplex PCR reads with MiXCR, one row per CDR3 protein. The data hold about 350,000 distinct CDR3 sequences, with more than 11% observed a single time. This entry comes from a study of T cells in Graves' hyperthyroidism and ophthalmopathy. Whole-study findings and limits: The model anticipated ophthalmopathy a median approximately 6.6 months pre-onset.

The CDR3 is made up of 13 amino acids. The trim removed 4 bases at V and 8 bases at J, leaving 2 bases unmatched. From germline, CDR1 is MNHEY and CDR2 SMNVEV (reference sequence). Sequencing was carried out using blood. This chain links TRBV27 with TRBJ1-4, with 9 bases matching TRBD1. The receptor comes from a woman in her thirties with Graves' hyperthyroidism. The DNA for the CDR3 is TGTGCCAGCAGTTGGGGACAGGGAGAAAAACTGTTTTTT. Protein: CASSWGQGEKLFF.